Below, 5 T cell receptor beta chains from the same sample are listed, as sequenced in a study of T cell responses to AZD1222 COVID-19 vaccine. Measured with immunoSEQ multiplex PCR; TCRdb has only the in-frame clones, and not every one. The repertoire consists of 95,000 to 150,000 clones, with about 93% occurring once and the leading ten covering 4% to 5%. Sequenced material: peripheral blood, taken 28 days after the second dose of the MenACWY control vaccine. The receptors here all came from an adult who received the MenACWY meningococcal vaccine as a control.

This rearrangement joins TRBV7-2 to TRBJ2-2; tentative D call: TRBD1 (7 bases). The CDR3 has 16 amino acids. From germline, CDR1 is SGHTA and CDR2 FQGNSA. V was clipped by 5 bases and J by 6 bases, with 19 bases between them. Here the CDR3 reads CASSRRGQPGAGELFF. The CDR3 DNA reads TGTGCCAGCAGCAGGCGGGGACAGCCAGGAGCCGGGGAGCTGTTTTTT.

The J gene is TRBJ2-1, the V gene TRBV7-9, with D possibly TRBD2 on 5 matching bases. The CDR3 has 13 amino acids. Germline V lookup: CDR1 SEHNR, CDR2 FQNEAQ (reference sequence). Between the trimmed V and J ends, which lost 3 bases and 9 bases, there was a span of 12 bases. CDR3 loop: CASSFLEAAEQFF. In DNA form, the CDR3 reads TGTGCCAGCAGCTTTCTTGAAGCGGCTGAGCAGTTCTTC. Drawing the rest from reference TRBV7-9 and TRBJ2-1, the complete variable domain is DTGVSQNPRHKITKRGQNVTFRCDPISEHNRLYWYRQTLGQGPEFLTYFQNEAQLEKSRLLSDRFSAERPKGSFSTLEIQRTEQGDSAMYLCASSFLEAAEQFFGPGTRLTVL.

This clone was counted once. The CDR3 region is CASSPLGSGSTDTQYF. The CDR3 DNA reads as TGTGCCAGCTCACCACTGGGTAGCGGCAGCACAGATACGCAGTATTTT. This chain connects TRBV18 to TRBJ2-3, with a weak D call TRBD2 (6 bases). This CDR3 contains 16 residues. Germline V gene lookup returns CDR1 KGHSH and CDR2 LQKENI. Trimming took 1 base from V and 0 from J, leaving 11 bases between them.

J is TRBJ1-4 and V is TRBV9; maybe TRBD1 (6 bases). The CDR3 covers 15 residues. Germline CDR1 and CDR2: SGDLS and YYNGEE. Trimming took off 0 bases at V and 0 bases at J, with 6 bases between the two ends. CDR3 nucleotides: TGTGCCAGCAGCGTAGGACAGGCAACTAATGAAAAACTGTTTTTT. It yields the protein CASSVGQATNEKLFF.

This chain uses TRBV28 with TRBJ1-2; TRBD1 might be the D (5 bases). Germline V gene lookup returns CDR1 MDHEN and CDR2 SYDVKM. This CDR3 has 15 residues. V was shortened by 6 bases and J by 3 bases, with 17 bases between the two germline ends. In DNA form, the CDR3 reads TGTGCCAGCAGAGCACGGGGCTCGGTGCACTATGGCTACACCTTC. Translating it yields CASRARGSVHYGYTF.